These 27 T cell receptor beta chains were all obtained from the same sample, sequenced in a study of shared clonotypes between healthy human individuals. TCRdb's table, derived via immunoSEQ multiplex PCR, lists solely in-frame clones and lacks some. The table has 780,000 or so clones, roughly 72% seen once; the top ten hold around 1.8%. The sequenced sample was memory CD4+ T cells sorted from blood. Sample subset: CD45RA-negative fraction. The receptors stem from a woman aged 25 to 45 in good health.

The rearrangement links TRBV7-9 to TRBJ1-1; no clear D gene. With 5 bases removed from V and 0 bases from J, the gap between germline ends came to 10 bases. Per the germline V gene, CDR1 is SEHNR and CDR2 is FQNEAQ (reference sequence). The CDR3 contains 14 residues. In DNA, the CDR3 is TGTGCCAGCAGCCCCCCGCCGGTGAACACTGAAGCTTTCTTT. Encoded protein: CASSPPPVNTEAFF.

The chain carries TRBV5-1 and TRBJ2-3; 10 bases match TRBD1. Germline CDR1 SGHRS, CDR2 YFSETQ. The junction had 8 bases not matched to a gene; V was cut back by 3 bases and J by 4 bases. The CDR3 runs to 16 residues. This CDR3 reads CASSSRDRGGSDTQYF. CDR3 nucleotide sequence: TGCGCCAGCAGCTCGCGGGACAGGGGAGGTTCAGATACGCAGTATTTT.

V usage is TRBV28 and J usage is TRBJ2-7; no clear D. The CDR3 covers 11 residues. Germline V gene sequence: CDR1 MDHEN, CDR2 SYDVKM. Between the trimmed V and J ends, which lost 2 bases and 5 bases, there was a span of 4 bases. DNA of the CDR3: TGTGCCAGCAGTTTAAACCACGAGCAGTACTTC. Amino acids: CASSLNHEQYF.

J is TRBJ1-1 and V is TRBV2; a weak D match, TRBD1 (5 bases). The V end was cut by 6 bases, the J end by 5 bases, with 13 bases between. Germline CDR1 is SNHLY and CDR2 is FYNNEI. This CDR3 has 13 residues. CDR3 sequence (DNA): TGTGCCAGCAGGGACGCAGGGCAGACTGAAGCTTTCTTT. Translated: CASRDAGQTEAFF. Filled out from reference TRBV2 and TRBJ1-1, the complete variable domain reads EPEVTQTPSHQVTQMGQEVILRCVPISNHLYFYWYRQILGQKVEFLVSFYNNEISEKSEIFDDQFSVERPDGSNFTLKIRSTKLEDSAMYFCASRDAGQTEAFFGQGTRLTVV.

The CDR3 DNA reads TGTGCCAGCTCACAGGGGGATCTCGATCAGCCCCAGCATTTT. Translating gives CASSQGDLDQPQHF. This chain connects TRBV18 to TRBJ1-5; a weak D match, TRBD1 (6 bases). Germline values: CDR1 KGHSH, CDR2 LQKENI. V was pared by 4 bases and J by 5 bases, with 12 bases between. The length of the CDR3 is 14 residues.

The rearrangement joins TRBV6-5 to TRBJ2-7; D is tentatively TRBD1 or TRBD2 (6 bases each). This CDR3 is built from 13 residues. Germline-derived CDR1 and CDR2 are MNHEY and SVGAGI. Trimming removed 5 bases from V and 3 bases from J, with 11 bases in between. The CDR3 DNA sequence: TGTGCCAGCAGTAGGGCGGGACACTACGAGCAGTACTTC. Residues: CASSRAGHYEQYF.

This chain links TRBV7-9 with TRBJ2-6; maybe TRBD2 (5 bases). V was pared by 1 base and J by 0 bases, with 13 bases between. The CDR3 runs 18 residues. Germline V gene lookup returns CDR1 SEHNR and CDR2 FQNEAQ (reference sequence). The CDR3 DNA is TGTGCCAGCAGCTTAGATAGGACGGGAAGCTCTGGGGCCAACGTCCTGACTTTC. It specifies CASSLDRTGSSGANVLTF.

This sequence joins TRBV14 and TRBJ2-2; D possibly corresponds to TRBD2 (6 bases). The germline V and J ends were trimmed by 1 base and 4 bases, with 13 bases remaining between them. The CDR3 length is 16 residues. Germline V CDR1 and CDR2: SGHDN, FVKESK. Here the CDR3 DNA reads TGTGCCAGCAGCCAAGTGTCGGGGGACTCCACCGGGGAGCTGTTTTTT. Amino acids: CASSQVSGDSTGELFF. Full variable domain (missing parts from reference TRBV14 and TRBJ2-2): EAGVTQFPSHSVIEKGQTVTLRCDPISGHDNLYWYRRVMGKEIKFLLHFVKESKQDESGMPNNRFLAERTGGTYSTLKVQPAELEDSGVYFCASSQVSGDSTGELFFGEGSRLTVL.

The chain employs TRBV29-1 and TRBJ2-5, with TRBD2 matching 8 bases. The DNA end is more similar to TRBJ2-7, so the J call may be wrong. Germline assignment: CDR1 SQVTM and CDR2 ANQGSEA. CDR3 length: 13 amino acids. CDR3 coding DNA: TGCAGCGTTGGGAACGGGAGGGCCTACGAGCAGTACTTC. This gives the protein CSVGNGRAYEQYF.

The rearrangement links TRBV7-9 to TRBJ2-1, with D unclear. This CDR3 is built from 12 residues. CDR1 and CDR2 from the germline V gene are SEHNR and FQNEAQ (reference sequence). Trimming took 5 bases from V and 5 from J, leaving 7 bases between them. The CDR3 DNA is TGTGCCAGCAGCCCCCAAGACAATGAGCAGTTCTTC. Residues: CASSPQDNEQFF.

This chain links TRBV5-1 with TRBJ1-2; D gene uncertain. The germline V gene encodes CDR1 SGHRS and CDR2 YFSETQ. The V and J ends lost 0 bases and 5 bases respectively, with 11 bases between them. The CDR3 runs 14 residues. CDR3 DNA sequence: TGCGCCAGCAGCTTGGCTCCCGTAGGATATGGCTACACCTTC. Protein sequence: CASSLAPVGYGYTF.

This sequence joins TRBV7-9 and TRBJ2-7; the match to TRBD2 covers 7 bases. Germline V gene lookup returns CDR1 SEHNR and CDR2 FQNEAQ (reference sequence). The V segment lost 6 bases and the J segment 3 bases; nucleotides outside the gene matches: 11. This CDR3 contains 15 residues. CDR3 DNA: TGTGCCAGCAGGGACGTCCGGGAGGCACGCTACGAGCAGTACTTC. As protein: CASRDVREARYEQYF.

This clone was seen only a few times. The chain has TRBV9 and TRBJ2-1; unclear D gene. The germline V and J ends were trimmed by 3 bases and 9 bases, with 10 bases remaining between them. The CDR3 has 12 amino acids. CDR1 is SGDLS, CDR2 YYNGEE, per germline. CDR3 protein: CASSGGSGEQFF. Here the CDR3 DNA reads TGTGCCAGCAGCGGTGGATCGGGTGAGCAGTTCTTC.

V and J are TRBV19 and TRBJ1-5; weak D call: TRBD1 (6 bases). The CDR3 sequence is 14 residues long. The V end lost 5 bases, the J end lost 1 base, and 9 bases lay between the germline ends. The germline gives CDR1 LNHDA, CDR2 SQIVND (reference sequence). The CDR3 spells CASSFQGSNQPQHF. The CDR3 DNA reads TGTGCCAGTAGTTTTCAGGGGAGCAATCAGCCCCAGCATTTT. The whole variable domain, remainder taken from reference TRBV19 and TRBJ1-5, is DGGITQSPKYLFRKEGQNVTLSCEQNLNHDAMYWYRQDPGQGLRLIYYSQIVNDFQKGDIAEGYSVSREKKESFPLTVTSAQKNPTAFYLCASSFQGSNQPQHFGDGTRLSIL.

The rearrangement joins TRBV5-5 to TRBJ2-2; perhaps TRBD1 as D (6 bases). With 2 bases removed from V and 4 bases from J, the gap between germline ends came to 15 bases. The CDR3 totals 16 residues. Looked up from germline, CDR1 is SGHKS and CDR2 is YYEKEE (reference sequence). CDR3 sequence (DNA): TGTGCCAGCAGCTTCCAGACAGGTCGGAGCACCGGGGAGCTGTTTTTT. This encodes CASSFQTGRSTGELFF.

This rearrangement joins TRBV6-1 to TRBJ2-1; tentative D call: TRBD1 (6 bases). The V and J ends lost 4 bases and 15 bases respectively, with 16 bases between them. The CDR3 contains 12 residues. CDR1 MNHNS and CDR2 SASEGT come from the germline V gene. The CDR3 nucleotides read TGTGCCAGCAGTGTGAGCGGACAGAGTGGGTTCTTC. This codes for CASSVSGQSGFF.

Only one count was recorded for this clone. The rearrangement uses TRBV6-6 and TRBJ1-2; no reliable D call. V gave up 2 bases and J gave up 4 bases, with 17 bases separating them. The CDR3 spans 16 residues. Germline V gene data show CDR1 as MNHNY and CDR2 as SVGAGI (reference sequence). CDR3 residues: CASSYIMALTGYGYTF. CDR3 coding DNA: TGTGCCAGCAGTTACATCATGGCCTTAACGGGCTATGGCTACACCTTC.

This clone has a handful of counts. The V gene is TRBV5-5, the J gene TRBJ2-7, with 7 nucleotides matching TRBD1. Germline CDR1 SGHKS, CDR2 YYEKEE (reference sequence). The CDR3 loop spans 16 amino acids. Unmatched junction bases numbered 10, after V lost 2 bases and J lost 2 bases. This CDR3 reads CASSFRDRAQPYEQYF. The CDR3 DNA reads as TGTGCCAGCAGCTTTAGAGACAGGGCCCAACCCTACGAGCAGTACTTC.

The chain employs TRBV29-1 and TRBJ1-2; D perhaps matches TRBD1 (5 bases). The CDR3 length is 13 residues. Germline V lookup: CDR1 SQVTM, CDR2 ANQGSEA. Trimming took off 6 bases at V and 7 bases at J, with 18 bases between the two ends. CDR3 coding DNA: TGCAGCGTGAAAGGGGCGCGGGTTGGTGGCTACACCTTC. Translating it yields CSVKGARVGGYTF.

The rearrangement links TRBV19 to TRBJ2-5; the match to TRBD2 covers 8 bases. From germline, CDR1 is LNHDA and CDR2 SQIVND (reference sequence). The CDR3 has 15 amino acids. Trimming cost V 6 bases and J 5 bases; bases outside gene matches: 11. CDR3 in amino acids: CASSKLAEAGETQYF. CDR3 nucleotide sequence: TGTGCCAGTAGCAAACTAGCGGAGGCCGGGGAGACCCAGTACTTC.

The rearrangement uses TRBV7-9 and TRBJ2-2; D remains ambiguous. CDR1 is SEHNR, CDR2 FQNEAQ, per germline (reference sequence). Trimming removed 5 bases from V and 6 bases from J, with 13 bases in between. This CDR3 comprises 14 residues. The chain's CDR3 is CASSGKEYPGELFF. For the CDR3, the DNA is TGTGCCAGCAGCGGCAAGGAGTATCCCGGGGAGCTGTTTTTT. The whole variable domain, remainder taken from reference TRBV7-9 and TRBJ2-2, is DTGVSQNPRHKITKRGQNVTFRCDPISEHNRLYWYRQTLGQGPEFLTYFQNEAQLEKSRLLSDRFSAERPKGSFSTLEIQRTEQGDSAMYLCASSGKEYPGELFFGEGSRLTVL.

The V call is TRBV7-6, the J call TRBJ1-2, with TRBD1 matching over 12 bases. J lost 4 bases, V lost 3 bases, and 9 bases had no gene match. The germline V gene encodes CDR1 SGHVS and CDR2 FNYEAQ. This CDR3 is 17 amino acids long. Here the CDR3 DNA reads TGTGCCAGCAGCTTTGGGACAGGGGGCGCATCTACCTATGGCTACACCTTC. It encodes CASSFGTGGASTYGYTF. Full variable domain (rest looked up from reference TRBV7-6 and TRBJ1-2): GAGVSQSPRYKVTKRGQDVALRCDPISGHVSLYWYRQALGQGPEFLTYFNYEAQQDKSGLPNDRFSAERPEGSISTLTIQRTEQRDSAMYRCASSFGTGGASTYGYTFGSGTRLTVV.

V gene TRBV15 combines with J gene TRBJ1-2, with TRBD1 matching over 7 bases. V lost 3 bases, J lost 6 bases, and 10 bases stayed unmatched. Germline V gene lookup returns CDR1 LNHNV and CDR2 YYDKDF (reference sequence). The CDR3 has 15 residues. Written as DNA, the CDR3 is TGTGCCACCAGCAGGGGAGACAGGGAAGGAGATGGCTACACCTTC. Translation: CATSRGDREGDGYTF.

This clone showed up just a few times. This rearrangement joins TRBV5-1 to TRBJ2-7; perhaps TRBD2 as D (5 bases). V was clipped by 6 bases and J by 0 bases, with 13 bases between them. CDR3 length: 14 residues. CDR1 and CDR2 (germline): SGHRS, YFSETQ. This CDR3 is CASKGSGNSYEQYF. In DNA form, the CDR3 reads TGCGCCAGCAAAGGGAGCGGAAACTCCTACGAGCAGTACTTC.

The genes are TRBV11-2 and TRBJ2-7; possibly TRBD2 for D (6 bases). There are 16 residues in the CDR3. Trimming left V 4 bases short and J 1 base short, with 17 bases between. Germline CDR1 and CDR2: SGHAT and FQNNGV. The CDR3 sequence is CASSWRGNHASYEQYF. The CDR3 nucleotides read TGTGCCAGCAGCTGGCGGGGTAATCACGCTTCCTACGAGCAGTACTTC. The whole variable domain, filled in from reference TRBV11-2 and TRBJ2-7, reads EAGVAQSPRYKIIEKRQSVAFWCNPISGHATLYWYQQILGQGPKLLIQFQNNGVVDDSQLPKDRFSAERLKGVDSTLKIQPAKLEDSAVYLCASSWRGNHASYEQYFGPGTRLTVT.

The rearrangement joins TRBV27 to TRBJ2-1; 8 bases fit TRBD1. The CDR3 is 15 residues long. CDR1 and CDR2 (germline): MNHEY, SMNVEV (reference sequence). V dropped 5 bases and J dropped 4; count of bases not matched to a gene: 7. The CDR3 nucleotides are TGTGCCAGCAGTCAGGGACAGGCCCTATACAATGAGCAGTTCTTC. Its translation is CASSQGQALYNEQFF.

The CDR3 DNA follows: TGTGCCAGCAGTGAAGGTGAGGGGCTAGCTTCCTACGAGCAGTACTTC. Its protein product is CASSEGEGLASYEQYF. This sequence joins TRBV6-1 and TRBJ2-7; D assignment may be TRBD1 or TRBD2 (5 bases each). CDR3 length: 16 residues. Trimming left V 1 base short and J 1 base short, with 14 bases between. The V gene's germline CDR1 is MNHNS and CDR2 SASEGT.